The 6 T cell receptor beta chains reported below all come from one sample, sequenced in a study of Tregs in tolerant kidney transplant recipients. Method: immunoSEQ multiplex PCR; TCRdb's copy keeps in-frame clones and lacks some. The sample shows about 48,000 clones, and around 0.8% sits with its ten largest clones. This specimen consisted of CD4+ T cells from blood, obtained before the transplant. The receptors derive from a human donor who received a combined kidney and bone marrow transplant.

Comments on this clone: With the read ending 3 residues before the CDR3 end, the germline J gene is used to fill in that end. The V call is TRBV6-2 or TRBV6-3, the J call TRBJ2-1; TRBD1 might be the D (5 bases). The germline CDR1 and CDR2 sequences are MNHEY and SVGEGT. This CDR3 is built from 15 residues. V was clipped by 7 bases and J by 0 bases, with 13 bases between them. The CDR3 DNA, read in part, is TGTGCCAGCACTACCAGCGACAGCTCCTACAATGAG. This gives the protein CASTTSDSSYNE. The CDR3 in its entirety is CASTTSDSSYNEQFF.

Note on this clone: The read terminates 3 residues before the CDR3 end, so the remaining end is supplied by the germline J gene. V gene TRBV20-1 combines with J gene TRBJ1-5, with unresolved D. CDR3 length: 15 amino acids. V lost 5 bases, J lost 0 bases, and 14 bases lay in between. Germline CDR1 reads DFQATT; CDR2 reads SNEGSKA (reference sequence). CDR3 bases read: TGCAGTGCTGCCCCTCCGACGGGTAGCAATCAGCCC. Its translation is CSAAPPTGSNQP. In full, the CDR3 reads CSAAPPTGSNQPQHF.

Notes on this clone: The read comes to an end 3 residues before the CDR3 does, leaving the germline J gene to fill in the end. V usage is TRBV6-4 and J usage is TRBJ1-2; weak D call: TRBD1 (6 bases). CDR3 length equals 13 residues. Germline V CDR1 and CDR2: MRHNA, SNTAGT. V lost 11 bases and J 0 bases, leaving 13 bases between the germline ends. This chain's CDR3 is CAAGAVANYGYTF. The sequenced CDR3 bases are TGTGCCGCGGGGGCAGTAGCTAACTATGGC.

Comments on this clone: The CDR3 is cut off 3 residues early in the read; its end comes from the germline J gene. The chain carries TRBV30 and TRBJ2-1; 11 nucleotides match TRBD1. CDR3 size: 14 residues. V dropped 5 bases and J dropped 8; count of bases not matched to a gene: 8. The germline V gene has CDR1 GTSNPN and CDR2 SVGIG (reference sequence). CDR3 sequence reads: CAWSGTGGFYEQFF. CDR3 DNA, as far as it was read: TGTGCCTGGTCCGGGACAGGGGGTTTTTATGAG.

Remarks on this clone: The CDR3 end lies 3 residues beyond the end of the read and is filled in from the germline J gene. The V and J genes are TRBV7-8 and TRBJ1-1; perhaps TRBD1 as D (6 bases). V was trimmed by 2 bases and J by 4 bases, leaving 11 bases between them. The CDR3 totals 14 residues. Germline CDR1 is SGHVS and CDR2 is FQNEAQ. The sequenced CDR3 bases are TGTGCCAGCAGCTTAACAGGGTGGGGCACTGAA. Its translation: CASSLTGWGTE. In full, the CDR3 is CASSLTGWGTEAFF.

Worth noting for this clone: The sequenced fragment ends 3 residues before the CDR3 boundary, so the rest is inferred from the germline J gene. The V call is TRBV7-2, the J call TRBJ2-7, with TRBD2 matching 9 bases. The CDR3 spans 15 residues. Per the germline V gene, CDR1 is SGHTA and CDR2 is FQGNSA. Trimming at V came to 5 bases and at J to 0 bases, leaving 5 bases not matched to a gene. CDR3 bases read: TGTGCCAGCAGCCATAGCGGGAGCAACTCCTACGAG. It specifies CASSHSGSNSYE. The entire CDR3 reads CASSHSGSNSYEQYF.